The clone carrying this T cell receptor (beta chain) was counted ten times or more. The data belong to a study of T-cell memory formation after mild COVID-19. TCRdb reanalysed the 5' RACE reads using MiXCR and keeps one entry per CDR3 protein. The data show a few hundred thousand distinct CDR3 sequences, less than 20% seen once. This CDR3 has 12 amino acids. The V end lost 6 bases, the J end lost 5 bases, and 10 bases lay between the germline ends. The rearrangement joins TRBV12-3 or TRBV12-4 to TRBJ2-5, with unresolved D. The sequenced sample was PBMCs or a T cell subset sorted from them (not recorded which). This clonotype was sampled from a man aged 18 to 29 who had mild COVID-19 (a few samples of this study predate the infection). Cell type and time point are not known. The CDR3 loop is CASSSPVETQYF. Written as DNA, the CDR3 is TGTGCCAGCAGCTCCCCAGTGGAGACCCAGTACTTC.